This TCR beta chain was found in a study of T cells expressing NK-cell markers (dated by TCRdb to between 2020 and 2021). About the study as a whole: In sorted CD3+CD56+NKG2C+, CD3+CD56+NKG2C- and CD3+CD56-NKG2C+ T-cell subsets from about eight donors, TCR beta-chain repertoires were profiled. Illumina HiSeq 2000/2500, MiSeq or NextSeq was used to sequence libraries as 2 x 150 bp reads. The eight sequenced donors were randomly selected healthy volunteers, three men and five women. Of the eight sequenced donors, seven were found to be HCMV-seropositive and one was found to be HCMV-seronegative.

General study outcomes and caveats: Whether the expanded NKG2C-expressing T cell clones were specific for HCMV antigens was left unclear. Those dominant clonotypes were again the most abundant among CD3+CD56-NKG2C+ cells in several donors, at about 25-65%. In several donors, the dominant CD3+CD56+NKG2C+ clonotypes were found to rank among the top 10 CD8+ clonotypes and to make up roughly 1.0-7.5% of CD8+ T cells.

A commercial ELISA kit detecting HCMV-specific IgG in serum was used to determine HCMV serostatus. Ficoll density gradient centrifugation was used to isolate peripheral blood mononuclear cells from blood. To note about this clonotype: The specificity of this receptor is unknown.

Sequenced using an Illumina HiSeq 2000. The TCR beta cDNA libraries were made using 5'RACE template switching, a step that added both a universal primer site and unique molecular identifiers. Priming for cDNA synthesis came from the TCR beta constant segment, and two successive PCR amplification steps followed. The authors processed their data as follows. Reads were demultiplexed and grouped by UMI with MIGEC, and clonotypes were assembled and quantified with MiTCR. To exclude erroneous sequences, only TCR cDNA sequences supported by at least two reads were retained. The tcR package was used for downstream repertoire analysis, and clonotypes were matched across fractions by CDR3 nucleotide sequence plus V segment. VDJmatch was used to annotate antigen specificity against VDJdb, with one amino acid substitution in CDR3 permitted. TCRdb reprocessed the reads into one record per CDR3 protein sequence, lacking DNA. In this record, the V and J calls reflect TCRdb's handling and not the investigators' own analysis. The sample table holds 550,000 to 600,000 distinct CDR3 sequences. The top ten clonotypes cover roughly 3.5% of the sample.

The receptor was isolated from a man aged 18 to 30 in good health. Donor details come from another sample of the same person, matched by shared clones. Sequencing was done on a sample of blood T cells: a sorted CD56 or NKG2C T cell subset, CD4+ or CD8+ T cells, or bulk PBMC T cells (not recorded which).

Here the CDR3 is given as CATSAPGQGLTDTQYF. The chain employs TRBV24-1 and TRBJ2-3; no DNA is available, so the TRBD1 call from TCRdb remains unchecked. As encoded in the germline V gene, CDR1 is KGHDR while CDR2 is SFDVKD. The CDR3 sequence holds 16 residues, the cysteine and phenylalanine included. There is no recorded DNA.